The next 16 T cell receptor beta chains were all read from a single sample in a study of T cells of healthy individuals (dated by TCRdb to the late 2010s). The library was prepared using 5' RACE. Sequencing instrument: Illumina MiSeq. Through fastp at Q25 and MiXCR, TCRdb rebuilt clones from the public reads, retaining in-frame beta chains. Entries that share a CDR3 protein sequence are merged under the most common genes and DNA. The sample yields about 96,000 distinct CDR3 sequences; roughly 15% were counted once. Together, the top ten hold 6.2% of the sample. Receptors were obtained from a human donor in good health.

This clonotype was found a few times. This rearrangement joins TRBV5-1 to TRBJ1-4; possible D gene TRBD1, 5 bases. Germline assignment: CDR1 SGHRS and CDR2 YFSETQ. This CDR3 is 12 amino acids long. Trimming removed 0 bases from V and 8 bases from J, with 5 bases in between. This chain's CDR3 is CASSLGDEKLFF. The CDR3 DNA sequence: TGCGCCAGCAGCTTGGGGGACGAAAAACTGTTTTTT.

This chain links TRBV4-1 with TRBJ2-3; 7 bases line up with TRBD2. The junction had 13 bases not matched to a gene; V was cut back by 5 bases and J by 5 bases. The germline CDR1 and CDR2 sequences are MGHRA and YSYEKL. This CDR3 has 16 residues. CDR3 in DNA: TGCGCCAGCAGCGTAGGCGGGGAGGGAGCGGGAGATACGCAGTATTTT. Its translation is CASSVGGEGAGDTQYF.

The table lists this clonotype with a few counts. The V gene is TRBV10-3, the J gene TRBJ2-1, with 9 bases matching TRBD2. This CDR3 has 15 residues. Germline V gives CDR1 ENHRY, CDR2 SYGVKD. V was clipped by 6 bases and J by 7 bases; unmatched bases: 10. The CDR3 sequence: CAISQTSGFVNEQFF. CDR3 in DNA: TGTGCCATCAGCCAAACTAGCGGGTTCGTTAATGAGCAGTTCTTC.

The J gene is TRBJ2-6, the V gene TRBV4-2; D is unclear. Trimming removed 1 base at V and 4 bases at J, with 5 bases between. This CDR3 contains 14 residues. Germline loops: CDR1 LGHNA, CDR2 YNFKEQ. The CDR3 loop is CASSQGRGANVLTF. In DNA, the CDR3 is TGTGCCAGCAGCCAAGGCCGCGGGGCCAACGTCCTGACTTTC.

The chain uses TRBV20-1 and TRBJ2-7, with 8 bases lining up with TRBD2. The CDR3 loop spans 16 amino acids. CDR1 is DFQATT, CDR2 SNEGSKA, per germline (reference sequence). Germline trimming cut 3 bases from V and 3 bases from J; bases unmatched to any gene: 13. CDR3 nucleotide sequence: TGCAGTGCTAGTCAGATTGGGCTAGCGGGCCTCTACGAGCAGTACTTC. This gives the protein CSASQIGLAGLYEQYF.

This clonotype was picked up a small number of times. The V call is TRBV6-4, the J call TRBJ2-1, with TRBD2 matching 10 bases. Trimming took 3 bases from V and 5 from J; bases not matched to a gene: 4. Germline-derived CDR1 and CDR2 are MRHNA and SNTAGT. The CDR3 extends over 15 amino acids. CDR3 in amino acids: CASSEEAGGNNEQFF. CDR3 sequence (DNA): TGTGCCAGCAGTGAAGAAGCGGGGGGGAACAATGAGCAGTTCTTC.

The rearrangement links TRBV4-3 to TRBJ1-6; D might be TRBD1 (5 bases). The CDR3 contains 16 residues. Germline V gives CDR1 LGHNA, CDR2 YSLEER. With 0 bases removed from V and 7 bases from J, the gap between germline ends came to 13 bases. The CDR3 DNA reads as TGCGCCAGCAGCCAAGAGGTCAGGGTTCCGAATTCACCCCTCCACTTT. Encoded protein: CASSQEVRVPNSPLHF.

This chain links TRBV4-1 with TRBJ1-1; possible D gene TRBD1, 5 bases. This CDR3 has 14 amino acids. Germline CDR1 reads MGHRA; CDR2 reads YSYEKL. V lost 0 bases to trimming and J lost 5 bases, with 10 bases between them. CDR3 protein: CASSQESRGTEAFF. CDR3 bases: TGCGCCAGCAGCCAAGAATCTAGGGGAACTGAAGCTTTCTTT.

The chain has TRBV6-2 or TRBV6-3 and TRBJ1-2; possible D gene TRBD1, 5 bases. This CDR3 comprises 14 residues. V lost 6 bases and J 3 bases, leaving 14 bases between the germline ends. Germline V gene sequence: CDR1 MNHEY, CDR2 SVGEGT. This chain's CDR3 is CASRRGGNDYGYTF. The CDR3 DNA is TGTGCCAGCAGAAGGGGAGGGAATGACTATGGCTACACCTTC.

The chain links TRBV6-1 to TRBJ2-1; D call uncertain. Germline V gives CDR1 MNHNS, CDR2 SASEGT. The CDR3 runs 11 residues. V was shortened by 2 bases and J by 10 bases, with 6 bases between the two germline ends. CDR3 protein: CASSEWWEQFF. CDR3 bases: TGTGCCAGCAGTGAATGGTGGGAGCAGTTCTTC.

This chain connects TRBV10-3 to TRBJ1-2; D remains unclear. Per germline, CDR1 ENHRY and CDR2 SYGVKD. The CDR3 sequence is 12 residues long. V was cut by 3 bases and J by 5 bases, with 7 bases left in between. The DNA for the CDR3 is TGTGCCATCAGTGACGGGAATTATGGCTACACCTTC. It specifies CAISDGNYGYTF.

This clonotype was counted a few times. V usage is TRBV7-6 and J usage is TRBJ1-6, with a possible D match to TRBD1 (5 bases). Trimming cost V 1 base and J 6 bases, with 10 bases left between them. CDR1 is SGHVS, CDR2 FNYEAQ, per germline. This CDR3 region has 15 residues. CDR3 nucleotide sequence: TGTGCCAGCAGCTTAGTCGGGGGTAGTAATTCACCCCTCCACTTT. Its translation: CASSLVGGSNSPLHF.

V usage is TRBV28 and J usage is TRBJ2-7; perhaps TRBD1 as D (6 bases). The CDR3 is 12 amino acids. The V end was cut by 4 bases, the J end by 12 bases, with 16 bases between. CDR1 is MDHEN, CDR2 SYDVKM, per germline. The CDR3 DNA is TGTGCCAGCAGTTCCGGACAGCAATCCTCGTACTTC. This encodes CASSSGQQSSYF.

On this clonotype: This sequence may be a read error, since a much larger clone differs from it by one base. The V and J genes are TRBV24-1 and TRBJ1-5; TRBD1 is a possible D gene (5 bases). The ends were cut back, 6 bases at V and 6 bases at J, with 20 bases in the middle. Germline-derived CDR1 and CDR2 are KGHDR and SFDVKD. The CDR3 runs 16 residues. This CDR3 is CATSNTGADLIQPQHF. CDR3 sequence (DNA): TGTGCCACCAGTAATACAGGCGCCGACTTGATTCAGCCCCAGCATTTT.

This clonotype was found many times. The rearrangement uses TRBV28 and TRBJ2-3; TRBD1 might be the D (6 bases). Germline CDR1 and CDR2: MDHEN and SYDVKM. The CDR3 contains 14 residues. Trimming left V 4 bases short and J 7 bases short, with 15 bases between. CDR3: CASSSQGRGYTQYF. The CDR3 nucleotides read TGTGCCAGCAGTTCACAGGGCCGCGGGTATACGCAGTATTTT.

V is TRBV28 and J is TRBJ2-4; TRBD2 matches 9 bases. There are 15 residues in the CDR3. Trimming took 6 bases from V and 5 from J; bases not matched to a gene: 8. Germline values: CDR1 MDHEN, CDR2 SYDVKM. The CDR3 region is CASSQGLARENIQYF. Written as DNA, the CDR3 is TGTGCCAGCAGCCAAGGACTAGCGAGAGAAAACATTCAGTACTTC. The full variable domain, rest sourced from reference TRBV28 and TRBJ2-4, is DVKVTQSSRYLVKRTGEKVFLECVQDMDHENMFWYRQDPGLGLRLIYFSYDVKMKEKGDIPEGYSVSREKKERFSLILESASTNQTSMYLCASSQGLARENIQYFGAGTRLSVL.